These 22 T cell receptor beta chains originate from one sample sequenced in a study of identical twins. In TCRdb, the 5' RACE reads were re-called with MiXCR into one record per CDR3 protein. The repertoire holds roughly 480,000 distinct CDR3 sequences, with approximately 25% as singletons. The sample was also linked to a second study, of T cells expressing NK-cell markers.

The sequenced sample was CD4+ T cells sorted from blood. Every receptor here comes from a young woman in good health.

This clonotype was recorded only once. V is TRBV7-9 and J is TRBJ2-2; 8 bases agree with TRBD2. This CDR3 is 15 amino acids long. J gave up 3 bases and V 5 bases, and 5 bases lay outside the gene matches. Germline CDR1 SEHNR, CDR2 FQNEAQ (reference sequence). The CDR3: CASSLASGYTGELFF. Written as DNA, the CDR3 is TGTGCCAGCAGCCTTGCTAGCGGGTACACCGGGGAGCTGTTTTTT. The full variable domain, rest sourced from reference TRBV7-9 and TRBJ2-2, is DTGVSQNPRHKITKRGQNVTFRCDPISEHNRLYWYRQTLGQGPEFLTYFQNEAQLEKSRLLSDRFSAERPKGSFSTLEIQRTEQGDSAMYLCASSLASGYTGELFFGEGSRLTVL.

The rearrangement uses TRBV5-1 and TRBJ1-1; D may be TRBD1 (5 bases). The length of the CDR3 is 12 residues. V was shortened by 0 bases and J by 9 bases, with 9 bases between the two germline ends. Germline V gives CDR1 SGHRS, CDR2 YFSETQ. CDR3 region: CASSLVGAQAFF. The CDR3 DNA follows: TGCGCCAGCAGCTTGGTAGGGGCCCAAGCTTTCTTT.

This clonotype was picked up many times. The rearrangement uses TRBV20-1 and TRBJ1-1; tentatively, D is TRBD1 (5 bases). Germline lookup yields CDR1 DFQATT and CDR2 SNEGSKA (reference sequence). Trimming took off 0 bases at V and 6 bases at J, with 17 bases between the two ends. The CDR3 is 15 amino acids. The chain's CDR3 is CSARDQMTRGAEAFF. CDR3 DNA: TGCAGTGCTAGAGATCAGATGACCCGGGGCGCTGAAGCTTTCTTT.

This chain links TRBV7-2 with TRBJ2-7, with D perhaps TRBD1 or TRBD2 (6 bases each). Trimming took off 1 base at V and 2 bases at J, with 12 bases between the two ends. This CDR3 is 15 amino acids long. Germline V gene data show CDR1 as SGHTA and CDR2 as FQGNSA. The CDR3 is CASSLGGGGTYEQYF. CDR3 nucleotides: TGTGCCAGCAGCTTAGGTGGAGGGGGAACCTACGAGCAGTACTTC.

The V gene is TRBV4-3, the J gene TRBJ1-3; 8 nucleotides line up with TRBD1. Per the germline V gene, CDR1 is LGHNA and CDR2 is YSLEER. This CDR3 is 16 amino acids long. Unmatched junction bases numbered 5, after V lost 0 bases and J lost 4 bases. The CDR3 is CASSQERTGTGNTIYF. The CDR3 DNA follows: TGCGCCAGCAGCCAAGAAAGGACAGGGACCGGAAACACCATATATTTT.

The chain joins TRBV7-9 to TRBJ2-5; D tentatively fits TRBD1 or TRBD2 (5 bases each). The CDR3 consists of 15 residues. V shed 3 bases and J shed 7 bases, with 18 bases lying between them. The germline gives CDR1 SEHNR, CDR2 FQNEAQ (reference sequence). As DNA, the CDR3 is TGTGCCAGCAGCTTGGGGACCCTAGGAGGACGGACCCAGTACTTC. Its translation is CASSLGTLGGRTQYF.

This clonotype showed up many times. The rearrangement links TRBV5-6 to TRBJ1-1; no reliable D call. This CDR3 comprises 14 residues. Germline V gene data show CDR1 as SGHDT and CDR2 as YYEEEE. V dropped 5 bases and J dropped 1 base, with 12 bases sitting between them. The CDR3 bases are TGTGCCAGCAGAGGAGGGATCTGGAACACTGAAGCTTTCTTT. Translating gives CASRGGIWNTEAFF. The whole variable domain, remainder taken from reference TRBV5-6 and TRBJ1-1, is DAGVTQSPTHLIKTRGQQVTLRCSPKSGHDTVSWYQQALGQGPQFIFQYYEEEERQRGNFPDRFSGHQFPNYSSELNVNALLLGDSALYLCASRGGIWNTEAFFGQGTRLTVV.

The chain couples TRBV30 to TRBJ2-1, with 10 bases fitting TRBD2. Trimming removed 2 bases from V and 6 bases from J; junction bases left unmatched: 7. Germline CDR1 GTSNPN, CDR2 SVGIG (reference sequence). The length of the CDR3 is 15 residues. Here the CDR3 DNA reads TGTGCCTGGAGTCCACTAGCGGGAATGGTCAATGAGCAGTTCTTC. Its translation: CAWSPLAGMVNEQFF.

Only a few counts were recorded for this clonotype. The chain links TRBV7-9 to TRBJ2-5; D unclear. Germline V gives CDR1 SEHNR, CDR2 FQNEAQ (reference sequence). This CDR3 is 13 amino acids long. V lost 3 bases, J lost 7 bases, and 12 bases lay in between. The CDR3 is CASSFTDTGTQYF. DNA of the CDR3: TGTGCCAGCAGCTTTACAGATACCGGGACCCAGTACTTC.

This clonotype was seen more than once but under ten times. V usage is TRBV18 and J usage is TRBJ2-1, with 10 bases aligning to TRBD1. This CDR3 has 16 amino acids. The germline gives CDR1 KGHSH, CDR2 LQKENI. V dropped 2 bases and J dropped 6; count of bases not matched to a gene: 7. CDR3 loop: CASSPIGDRGTNEQFF. The CDR3 DNA reads as TGTGCCAGCTCACCAATCGGGGACAGGGGTACCAATGAGCAGTTCTTC.

This clonotype was counted a few times. V is TRBV4-3 and J is TRBJ2-1, with 8 bases fitting TRBD2. CDR3 length: 13 residues. In germline, CDR1 is LGHNA, CDR2 YSLEER. With 1 base clipped from V and 9 bases from J, the junction kept 2 bases outside the gene matches. As DNA, the CDR3 is TGCGCCAGCAGCCAAGCTCGGGGGGGTGAGCAGTTCTTC. It translates to CASSQARGGEQFF.

V gene TRBV5-1 combines with J gene TRBJ1-2; D not resolved. CDR3 length equals 14 residues. Germline V CDR1 and CDR2: SGHRS, YFSETQ. V was clipped by 0 bases and J by 2 bases, with 8 bases between them. This chain's CDR3 is CASSLEDGNYGYTF. The CDR3 DNA reads as TGCGCCAGCAGCTTGGAGGACGGAAACTATGGCTACACCTTC. Supplemented by reference TRBV5-1 and TRBJ1-2, the full variable domain reads KAGVTQTPRYLIKTRGQQVTLSCSPISGHRSVSWYQQTPGQGLQFLFEYFSETQRNKGNFPGRFSGRQFSNSRSEMNVSTLELGDSALYLCASSLEDGNYGYTFGSGTRLTVV.

The sample holds a few counts of this clonotype. This chain links TRBV20-1 with TRBJ2-1; D is unresolved. The ends were cut back, 7 bases at V and 9 bases at J, with 13 bases in the middle. This CDR3 has 11 amino acids. Germline V gene sequence: CDR1 DFQATT, CDR2 SNEGSKA (reference sequence). For the CDR3, the DNA is TGCAGTGTTTTCCGTGTGGTTGAGCAGTTCTTC. As protein: CSVFRVVEQFF.

This clonotype has only one observation. The V call is TRBV3-1, the J call TRBJ2-1; TRBD2 matches at 12 bases. This CDR3 spans 15 amino acids. Losses at the gene ends were 4 bases for V and 10 bases for J; bases not matched to a gene: 8. Looked up from germline, CDR1 is LGHDT and CDR2 is YNNKEL (reference sequence). Here the CDR3 reads CASSRQLAGGKEQFF. DNA of the CDR3: TGTGCCAGCAGCCGACAACTAGCGGGAGGTAAGGAGCAGTTCTTC.

This clonotype has only a few counts. The gene calls are TRBV7-9 and TRBJ1-4; D uncertain. Germline V gene lookup returns CDR1 SEHNR and CDR2 FQNEAQ (reference sequence). CDR3 length equals 11 residues. With 5 bases removed from V and 6 bases from J, the gap between germline ends came to 4 bases. CDR3 DNA sequence: TGTGCCAGCAGCCCCGATGAAAAACTGTTTTTT. It encodes CASSPDEKLFF.

This clonotype has a handful of counts. The CDR3 spells CASSLDSWTEAFF. The DNA of the CDR3 is TGTGCCAGCAGCTTGGATTCGTGGACTGAAGCTTTCTTT. This chain uses TRBV7-9 with TRBJ1-1; D unresolved. This CDR3 comprises 13 residues. The V end lost 3 bases, the J end lost 5 bases, and 10 bases lay between the germline ends. Germline loops: CDR1 SEHNR, CDR2 FQNEAQ (reference sequence).

The chain joins TRBV10-2 to TRBJ1-1; the match to TRBD1 covers 8 bases. Trimming at V came to 6 bases and at J to 10 bases, leaving 4 bases not matched to a gene. Germline CDR1 and CDR2: WSHSY and SAAADI. CDR3 length: 11 residues. For the CDR3, the DNA is TGCGCCAGCAGGTACAGGGGGGGAGCTTTCTTT. Translation: CASRYRGGAFF.

This clonotype has only a few counts. The chain recombines TRBV7-2 with TRBJ2-1; possibly TRBD1 for D (6 bases). CDR1 SGHTA and CDR2 FQGNSA come from the germline V gene. The CDR3 has 15 residues. V shed 1 base and J shed 2 bases, with 9 bases lying between them. DNA for the CDR3: TGTGCCAGCAGCTTAGGGGGGCCGGCCTACAATGAGCAGTTCTTC. It specifies CASSLGGPAYNEQFF. The variable domain in full, with the rest retrieved from reference TRBV7-2 and TRBJ2-1, is GAGVSQSPSNKVTEKGKDVELRCDPISGHTALYWYRQSLGQGLEFLIYFQGNSAPDKSGLPSDRFSAERTGGSVSTLTIQRTQQEDSAVYLCASSLGGPAYNEQFFGPGTRLTVL.

This sequence joins TRBV6-5 and TRBJ2-5; no reliable D call. Trimming left V 2 bases short and J 0 bases short, with 4 bases between. Germline V lookup: CDR1 MNHEY, CDR2 SVGAGI. This CDR3 has 13 residues. The CDR3 protein is CASSYADQETQYF. The CDR3 nucleotides read TGTGCCAGCAGTTACGCAGACCAAGAGACCCAGTACTTC.

This clonotype has only a few counts. The rearrangement links TRBV15 to TRBJ2-3, with 9 bases fitting TRBD2. CDR3 size: 15 residues. V shed 3 bases and J 2 bases; nucleotides not matched to a gene: 3. Germline values: CDR1 LNHNV, CDR2 YYDKDF (reference sequence). CDR3 in amino acids: CATSRTSGNTDTQYF. In DNA form, the CDR3 reads TGTGCCACCAGCAGGACTAGCGGAAACACAGATACGCAGTATTTT.

The chain links TRBV9 to TRBJ2-3, with D uncertain. The V end lost 3 bases, the J end lost 3 bases, and 11 bases lay between the germline ends. Looked up from germline, CDR1 is SGDLS and CDR2 is YYNGEE. The CDR3 runs to 14 residues. The CDR3 protein is CASSAISSTDTQYF. In DNA, the CDR3 is TGTGCCAGCAGCGCTATTTCATCAACAGATACGCAGTATTTT.

This clonotype came up a few times. The chain recombines TRBV27 with TRBJ2-7; D may correspond to TRBD1 or TRBD2 (5 bases each). The CDR3 length is 14 residues. Germline V CDR1 and CDR2: MNHEY, SMNVEV (reference sequence). The V and J ends lost 8 bases and 1 base respectively, with 15 bases between them. The CDR3 here is CASWDGPPSYEQYF. In DNA form, the CDR3 reads TGTGCCAGCTGGGACGGACCGCCATCCTACGAGCAGTACTTC.